The sequence of this TCR beta chain was determined in a study of regulatory T cells in long-lasting Graves disease. Study conclusions and caveats: It is possible that accuracy was reduced by the small size of the sample. Persistent cases favored TRBV28, TRBJ1-2 and TRBJ2-5. Rather than thyroid tissue, only peripheral blood underwent study.

V lost 3 bases, J lost 7 bases, and 13 bases lay in between. CDR3 size: 13 residues. Described time point: newly diagnosed GD, antithyroid drugs for less than 3 months. PBMC-extracted RNA yielded the TCR library. Diagnosis followed American Thyroid Association guidelines for Graves' disease. Sequencing libraries for TCR beta were prepared with iRepertoire HTBI primers and Arm-PCR of CDR3 regions. TCRdb ran MiXCR on the multiplex PCR reads and lists one entry per CDR3 protein. The table lists 320,000 or so distinct CDR3 sequences, about 18% of them singletons. This clonotype was picked up many times. The target antigen is unknown.

The TCR sequence derives from a female donor with Graves disease. This sequence joins TRBV12-3 or TRBV12-4 and TRBJ2-7; D gene unclear. This material consisted of peripheral blood mononuclear cells (PBMCs), taken at new diagnosis, from a patient treated with antithyroid drugs. CDR3 nucleotide sequence: TGTGCCAGCAGTTTGGGAACATTGGGGGAGCAGTACTTC. This sequence encodes CASSLGTLGEQYF.